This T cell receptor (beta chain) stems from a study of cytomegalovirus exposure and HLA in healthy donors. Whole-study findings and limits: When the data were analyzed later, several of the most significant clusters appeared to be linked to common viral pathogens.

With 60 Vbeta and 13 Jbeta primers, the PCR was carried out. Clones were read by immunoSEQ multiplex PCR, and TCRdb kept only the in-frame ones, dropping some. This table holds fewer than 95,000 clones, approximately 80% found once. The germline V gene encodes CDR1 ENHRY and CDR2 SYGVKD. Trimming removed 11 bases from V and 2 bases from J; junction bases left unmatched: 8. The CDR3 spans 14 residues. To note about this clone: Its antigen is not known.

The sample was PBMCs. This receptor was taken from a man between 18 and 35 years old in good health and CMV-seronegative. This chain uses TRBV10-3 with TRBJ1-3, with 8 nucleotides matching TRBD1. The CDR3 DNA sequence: TGTGCCTCCAAGGACAGGGAGGCTGGAAACACCATATATTTT. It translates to CASKDREAGNTIYF.